This T cell receptor (beta chain) was observed in a study of T-cell memory formation after mild COVID-19. The overall study: Clusters were largely donor specific.

Study-level points and caveats: Contracting clones localized mainly to CM and EM when CD4+ and mainly to EMRA when CD8+. CD4/CD8 balance held among clones contracting day 15 to 85, and later expanders leaned CD4+.

TCRdb redid the calling of the 5' RACE reads with MiXCR, one entry per CDR3 protein. This sample has some 120,000 distinct CDR3 sequences, with 15% to 20% found just once. From germline, CDR1 is MGHRA and CDR2 YSYEKL. V shed 4 bases, J shed 4 bases, and the junction held 9 bases outside the gene matches. The CDR3 spans 15 residues. As for this clonotype: As yet, its antigen is unknown.

The J gene is TRBJ1-2, the V gene TRBV4-1; 7 bases fit TRBD1. Sequencing was carried out using PBMCs or a T cell subset sorted from them (not recorded which). This clonotype was obtained from a young man who had mild COVID-19 (a few samples of this study predate the infection). Cell type and time point are not known. The CDR3 spells CASSPIAGQSYGYTF. In nucleotides, the CDR3 is TGCGCCAGCAGCCCAATCGCGGGACAGTCCTATGGCTACACCTTC.